These 32 T cell receptor beta chains share one sample of origin, sequenced in a study of monozygotic twins with inflammatory bowel disease. After re-calling the 5' RACE reads, TCRdb lists one entry per CDR3 protein, DNA absent. In all, the sample yields about 110,000 distinct CDR3 sequences. Sequenced input: blood. The source of these receptors is a human donor with ulcerative colitis or Crohn's disease, or a healthy co-twin of an affected twin (not recorded which).

The gene calls are TRBV6-2 or TRBV6-3 and TRBJ2-2. Germline CDR1 and CDR2: MNHEY and SVGEGT. The CDR3 is 17 residues long. This CDR3 reads CASSSAFSSRNTGELFF.

The rearrangement joins TRBV3-1 to TRBJ2-1; TCRdb calls TRBD2, which cannot be checked without DNA. Germline V CDR1 and CDR2: LGHDT, YNNKEL (reference sequence). The length of the CDR3 is 18 residues. The CDR3 sequence: CASSQGLVAGESYNEQFF.

The rearrangement links TRBV7-2 to TRBJ1-1; there is no DNA to check the TCRdb D call of TRBD1. This CDR3 comprises 15 residues. Germline assignment: CDR1 SGHTA and CDR2 FQGNSA. The CDR3 here is CASSLGKTGGGGAFF.

The CDR3 loop reads CASSLDSLNNNEQFF. V gene TRBV7-7 combines with J gene TRBJ2-1. Germline V gene data show CDR1 as SSHAT and CDR2 as FNYEAQ (reference sequence). This CDR3 region has 15 residues.

The rearrangement joins TRBV9 to TRBJ2-1. The germline CDR1 and CDR2 sequences are SGDLS and YYNGEE. CDR3 length equals 13 residues. The CDR3 here is CASSVGSIGGQFF.

The rearrangement uses TRBV4-2 and TRBJ1-5; TCRdb reports TRBD1, a call that lacks DNA to check it against. CDR3 size: 15 residues. In germline, CDR1 is LGHNA, CDR2 YNFKEQ. CDR3 loop: CASSQDGQGNQPQHF.

The genes are TRBV10-2 and TRBJ2-7; TCRdb designates TRBD2, a call that cannot be tested without DNA. The CDR3 is made up of 15 amino acids. Germline values: CDR1 WSHSY, CDR2 SAAADI. Here the CDR3 reads CASSESGGRGYEQYF.

This chain joins TRBV4-1 and TRBJ2-1; the TRBD1 assignment by TCRdb is unverifiable without DNA. Germline V CDR1 and CDR2: MGHRA, YSYEKL. The CDR3 runs 16 residues. The chain's CDR3 is CASSRELAPPLNEQFF.

The V call is TRBV20-1, the J call TRBJ2-7; TCRdb lists TRBD2, though no DNA is available to test this call. There are 13 residues in the CDR3. Germline CDR1 reads DFQATT; CDR2 reads SNEGSKA (reference sequence). The CDR3 reads CSAALAVSYEQYF.

V is TRBV20-1 and J is TRBJ1-1. Germline CDR1 DFQATT, CDR2 SNEGSKA (reference sequence). The CDR3 contains 12 residues. The CDR3 protein is CSARDTDTEAFF.

The CDR3 is CSVLEGGLSEQYF. This chain uses TRBV29-1 with TRBJ2-7; with no DNA, the TCRdb D assignment of TRBD1 cannot be verified. This CDR3 is built from 13 residues. Germline lookup yields CDR1 SQVTM and CDR2 ANQGSEA.

The chain recombines TRBV6-6 with TRBJ2-3; TCRdb returns TRBD1, unconfirmable since there is no DNA. The germline gives CDR1 MNHNY, CDR2 SVGAGI (reference sequence). The CDR3 length is 12 residues. The CDR3 is CASSPDRAPQYF.

The chain carries TRBV29-1 and TRBJ2-1; TCRdb's assignment of TRBD2 cannot be checked, as there is no DNA. CDR3 length equals 13 residues. Germline V gives CDR1 SQVTM, CDR2 ANQGSEA. CDR3 region: CSSGTAGMNEQFF.

The J gene is TRBJ1-1, the V gene TRBV5-4; with no DNA, the TCRdb D assignment of TRBD1 cannot be verified. Germline V gene sequence: CDR1 SGHNT, CDR2 YYREEE (reference sequence). This CDR3 has 14 residues. CDR3 loop: CASRTGQGNTEAFF.

The chain couples TRBV6-6 to TRBJ1-5; TCRdb outputs TRBD1, but without DNA this stays unchecked. The CDR3 extends over 13 amino acids. Germline lookup yields CDR1 MNHNY and CDR2 SVGAGI (reference sequence). The CDR3: CASTYGQGQPQHF.

The rearrangement uses TRBV18 and TRBJ2-7; TCRdb designates TRBD2, a call that cannot be tested without DNA. Looked up from germline, CDR1 is KGHSH and CDR2 is LQKENI. The CDR3 totals 14 residues. CDR3 amino acids: CASSPGGRAGEQYF.

This chain uses TRBV28 with TRBJ2-5; TCRdb proposes TRBD1, but this gene call is untestable without DNA. The CDR3 consists of 14 residues. Germline V CDR1 and CDR2: MDHEN, SYDVKM. CDR3 loop: CASNFRQGQETQYF.

The chain joins TRBV5-4 to TRBJ2-5; the TRBD1 assignment by TCRdb is unverifiable without DNA. The V gene's germline CDR1 is SGHNT and CDR2 YYREEE (reference sequence). The CDR3 is made up of 13 amino acids. CDR3 loop: CASHRDVGETQYF.

The chain couples TRBV12-3 or TRBV12-4 to TRBJ2-7; absent DNA, TCRdb's TRBD1 call cannot be checked. CDR3 length equals 13 residues. This chain's CDR3 is CASSWDTPREQYF.

The chain carries TRBV6-5 and TRBJ1-4; TCRdb's assignment of TRBD1 cannot be checked, as there is no DNA. The CDR3 has 16 amino acids. The germline gives CDR1 MNHEY, CDR2 SVGAGI. CDR3: CASSSFPTGPDVKLFF.

The chain combines TRBV20-1 with TRBJ2-1; TCRdb's assignment of TRBD2 cannot be checked, as there is no DNA. Germline V gives CDR1 DFQATT, CDR2 SNEGSKA (reference sequence). CDR3 length: 14 amino acids. The CDR3 loop is CSARGRTVTSEQFF.

This chain connects TRBV6-5 to TRBJ1-1; as DNA is missing, the TRBD1 call by TCRdb cannot be tested. The CDR3 sequence is 13 residues long. Germline CDR1 and CDR2: MNHEY and SVGAGI. CDR3 amino acids: CASSLLGQGEAFF.

The chain joins TRBV20-1 to TRBJ2-7; as DNA is missing, the TRBD1 call by TCRdb cannot be tested. The CDR3 consists of 13 residues. Germline V gene lookup returns CDR1 DFQATT and CDR2 SNEGSKA (reference sequence). CDR3 residues: CSAPSTGTYEQYF.

This chain joins TRBV6-5 and TRBJ2-1; TCRdb's assignment of TRBD2 cannot be checked, as there is no DNA. The CDR3 loop spans 17 amino acids. CDR1 and CDR2 (germline): MNHEY, SVGAGI. This CDR3 reads CASSYLPPGEGHDEQFF.

The CDR3 sequence is CASSFSLAEGADTQYF. The chain is built from TRBV5-1 and TRBJ2-3; TCRdb outputs TRBD2, but without DNA this stays unchecked. CDR3 length equals 16 residues. The germline V gene encodes CDR1 SGHRS and CDR2 YFSETQ.

The V gene is TRBV27, the J gene TRBJ1-5. The CDR3 runs 15 residues. Germline V CDR1 and CDR2: MNHEY, SMNVEV (reference sequence). CDR3 amino acids: CASTNRWDSNQPQHF.

This sequence joins TRBV5-6 and TRBJ2-3; checking the TCRdb D call of TRBD2 is not possible without DNA. Germline V gives CDR1 SGHDT, CDR2 YYEEEE. This CDR3 is built from 16 residues. The CDR3 here is CASSLVTDYLTDTQYF. Supplemented by reference TRBV5-6 and TRBJ2-3, the full variable domain reads DAGVTQSPTHLIKTRGQQVTLRCSPKSGHDTVSWYQQALGQGPQFIFQYYEEEERQRGNFPDRFSGHQFPNYSSELNVNALLLGDSALYLCASSLVTDYLTDTQYFGPGTRLTVL.

The V gene is TRBV7-2, the J gene TRBJ1-5. Looked up from germline, CDR1 is SGHTA and CDR2 is FQGNSA. The CDR3 runs to 15 residues. The CDR3 here is CASSLDLGDGEPQHF.

This chain joins TRBV7-9 and TRBJ2-1; the TRBD1 assignment by TCRdb is unverifiable without DNA. Per the germline V gene, CDR1 is SEHNR and CDR2 is FQNEAQ (reference sequence). The CDR3 runs to 13 residues. Here the CDR3 reads CASNQGDSNGRFF.

The rearrangement uses TRBV5-1 and TRBJ1-1; absent DNA, TCRdb's TRBD1 call cannot be checked. The CDR3 loop spans 15 amino acids. Germline V gene sequence: CDR1 SGHRS, CDR2 YFSETQ. CDR3 loop: CASSLLTGRNTEAFF.

CDR3 protein: CSAHRSSFYGYTF. The chain combines TRBV20-1 with TRBJ1-2; TCRdb selects TRBD1, and the lack of DNA leaves this call unchecked. The germline CDR1 and CDR2 sequences are DFQATT and SNEGSKA (reference sequence). The CDR3 has 13 amino acids.

The genes are TRBV25-1 and TRBJ1-6. The V gene's germline CDR1 is MGHDK and CDR2 SYGVNS. The CDR3 runs 13 residues. This CDR3 is CASSETGGSPLHF.